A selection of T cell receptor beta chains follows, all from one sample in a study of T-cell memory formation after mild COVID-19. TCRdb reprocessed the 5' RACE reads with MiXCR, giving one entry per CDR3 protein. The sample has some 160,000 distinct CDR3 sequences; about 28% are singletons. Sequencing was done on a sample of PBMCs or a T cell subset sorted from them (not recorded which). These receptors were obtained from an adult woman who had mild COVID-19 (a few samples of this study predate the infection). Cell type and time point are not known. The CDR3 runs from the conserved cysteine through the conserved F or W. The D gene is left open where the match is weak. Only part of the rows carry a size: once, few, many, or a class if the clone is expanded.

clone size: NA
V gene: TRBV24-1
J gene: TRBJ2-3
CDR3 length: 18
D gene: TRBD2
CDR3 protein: CATSDPRGGRSRTDTQYF
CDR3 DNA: TGTGCCACCAGTGACCCGCGGGGGGGCAGATCACGCACAGATACGCAGTATTTT

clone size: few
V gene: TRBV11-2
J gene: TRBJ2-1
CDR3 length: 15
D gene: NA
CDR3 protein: CASSLAAGVRNEQFF
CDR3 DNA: TGTGCCAGCAGCTTAGCGGCAGGGGTTCGCAATGAGCAGTTCTTC

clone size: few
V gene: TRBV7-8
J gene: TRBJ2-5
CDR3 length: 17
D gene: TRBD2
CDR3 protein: CASDGLANEWGQETQYF
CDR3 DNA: TGTGCCAGCGATGGACTAGCGAATGAGTGGGGGCAAGAGACCCAGTACTTC

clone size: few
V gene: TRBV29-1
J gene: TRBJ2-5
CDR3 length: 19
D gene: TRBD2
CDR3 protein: CSVDGEPGLAGGYQETQYF
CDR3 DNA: TGCAGCGTTGATGGCGAACCGGGACTAGCGGGAGGATATCAAGAGACCCAGTACTTC

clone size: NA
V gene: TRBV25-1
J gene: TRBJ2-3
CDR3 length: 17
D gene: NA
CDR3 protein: CASSSYRDMQAGDTKYF
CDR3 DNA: TGTGCCAGCAGCTCATACCGGGACATGCAGGCCGGAGATACGAAGTATTTT

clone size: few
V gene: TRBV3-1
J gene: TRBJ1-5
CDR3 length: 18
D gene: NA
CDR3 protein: CASSQDHPTGPSNQPQHF
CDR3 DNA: TGTGCCAGCAGCCAAGATCACCCGACAGGACCTAGCAATCAGCCCCAGCATTTT

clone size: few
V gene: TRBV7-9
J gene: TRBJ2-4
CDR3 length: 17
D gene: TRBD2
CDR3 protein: CAIAGTSGLIAKNIQYF
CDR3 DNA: TGTGCCATAGCGGGGACTAGCGGACTCATAGCCAAAAACATTCAGTACTTC

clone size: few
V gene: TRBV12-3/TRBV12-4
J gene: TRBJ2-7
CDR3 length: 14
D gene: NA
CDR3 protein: CASSSETASYEQYF
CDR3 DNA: TGTGCCAGCAGTTCGGAGACAGCATCCTACGAGCAGTACTTC

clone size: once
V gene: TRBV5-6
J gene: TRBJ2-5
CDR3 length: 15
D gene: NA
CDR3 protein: CASSFEKGLGETQYF
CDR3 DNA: TGTGCCAGCAGCTTCGAAAAAGGGTTGGGAGAGACCCAGTACTTC

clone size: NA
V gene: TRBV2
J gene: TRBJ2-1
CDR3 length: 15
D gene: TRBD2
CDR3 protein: CASRDGTSGGNEQFF
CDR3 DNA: TGTGCCAGCAGGGACGGGACTAGCGGGGGTAATGAGCAGTTCTTC

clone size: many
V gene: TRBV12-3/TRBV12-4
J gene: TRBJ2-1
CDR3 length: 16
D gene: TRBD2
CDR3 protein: CASIPRTSGLRDEQFF
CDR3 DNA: TGTGCCAGCATTCCACGGACTAGCGGGTTACGGGATGAGCAGTTCTTC

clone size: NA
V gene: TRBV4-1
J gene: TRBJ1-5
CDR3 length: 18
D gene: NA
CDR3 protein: CASSQKGHEPGRNQPQHF
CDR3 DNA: TGCGCCAGCAGCCAAAAGGGACATGAACCGGGTAGGAATCAGCCCCAGCATTTT

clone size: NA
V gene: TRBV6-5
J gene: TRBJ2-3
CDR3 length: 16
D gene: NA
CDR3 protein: CASSPIRQFSTDTQYF
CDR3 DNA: TGTGCCAGCAGTCCAATCAGACAGTTTAGCACAGATACGCAGTATTTT

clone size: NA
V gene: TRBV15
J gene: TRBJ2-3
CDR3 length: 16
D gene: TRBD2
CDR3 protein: CATSRAGTSGRDTQYF
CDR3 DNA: TGTGCCACCAGCAGGGCCGGGACTAGCGGGAGGGATACGCAGTATTTT

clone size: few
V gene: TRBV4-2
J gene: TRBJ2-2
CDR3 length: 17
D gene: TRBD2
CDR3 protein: CASSQEGIASGTGELFF
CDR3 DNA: TGTGCCAGCAGCCAAGAAGGGATTGCTAGCGGGACCGGGGAGCTGTTTTTT

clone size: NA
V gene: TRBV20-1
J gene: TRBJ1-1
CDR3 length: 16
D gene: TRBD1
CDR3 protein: CSAPIRGAPSFAQAFF
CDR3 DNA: TGCAGTGCTCCCATCAGGGGGGCGCCCTCTTTCGCCCAAGCTTTCTTT

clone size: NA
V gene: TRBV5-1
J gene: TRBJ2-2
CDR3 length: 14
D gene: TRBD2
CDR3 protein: CASTGLVFTGELFF
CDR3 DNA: TGCGCCAGCACGGGACTAGTGTTCACCGGGGAGCTGTTTTTT

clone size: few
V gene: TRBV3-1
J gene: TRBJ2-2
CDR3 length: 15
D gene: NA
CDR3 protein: CASSQPRGVSGELFF
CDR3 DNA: TGTGCCAGCAGCCAACCTAGAGGCGTATCCGGGGAGCTGTTTTTT

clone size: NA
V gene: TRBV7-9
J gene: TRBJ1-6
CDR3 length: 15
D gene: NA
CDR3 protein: CASSLERGTNSPLHF
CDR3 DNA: TGTGCCAGCAGCTTAGAACGGGGGACAAATTCACCCCTCCACTTT

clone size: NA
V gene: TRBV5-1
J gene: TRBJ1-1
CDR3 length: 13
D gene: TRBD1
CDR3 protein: CASSLAGQVEAFF
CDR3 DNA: TGCGCCAGCAGCTTGGCGGGACAGGTCGAAGCTTTCTTT

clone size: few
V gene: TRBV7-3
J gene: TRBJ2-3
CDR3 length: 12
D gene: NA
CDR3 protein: CASSKSEGTQYF
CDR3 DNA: TGTGCCAGCAGCAAGAGCGAGGGAACGCAGTATTTT

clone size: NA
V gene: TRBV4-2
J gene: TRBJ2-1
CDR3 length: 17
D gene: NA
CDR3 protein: CASSPNGPGVGTNEQFF
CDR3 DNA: TGTGCCAGCAGCCCTAACGGGCCGGGGGTAGGTACGAATGAGCAGTTCTTC

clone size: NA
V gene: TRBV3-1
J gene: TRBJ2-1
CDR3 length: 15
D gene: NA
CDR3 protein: CASSQGGGPYNEQFF
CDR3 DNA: TGTGCCAGCAGCCAAGGGGGTGGGCCCTACAATGAGCAGTTCTTC

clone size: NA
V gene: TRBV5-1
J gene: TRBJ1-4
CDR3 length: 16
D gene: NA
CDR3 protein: CASRLAGASWDEKLFF
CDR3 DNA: TGCGCCAGCAGGCTAGCAGGGGCCAGTTGGGATGAAAAACTGTTTTTT

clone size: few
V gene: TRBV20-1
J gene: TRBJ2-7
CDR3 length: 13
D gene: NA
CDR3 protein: CSARARSFYEQYF
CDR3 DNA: TGCAGTGCTAGAGCTAGGTCTTTCTACGAGCAGTACTTC

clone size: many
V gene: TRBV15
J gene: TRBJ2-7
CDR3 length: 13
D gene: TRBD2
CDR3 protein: CATSRVPSGEQYF
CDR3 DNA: TGTGCCACCAGCAGGGTTCCTAGCGGGGAGCAGTACTTC

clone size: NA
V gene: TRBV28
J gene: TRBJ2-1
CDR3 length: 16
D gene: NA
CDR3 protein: CASTGRLARQGGEQFF
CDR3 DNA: TGTGCCAGCACAGGACGACTAGCGAGACAGGGCGGTGAGCAGTTCTTC

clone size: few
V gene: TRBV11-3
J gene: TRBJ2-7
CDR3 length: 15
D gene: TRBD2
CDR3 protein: CASSRSRDYVGEQYF
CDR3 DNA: TGTGCCAGCAGCCGGAGCCGGGACTACGTAGGGGAGCAGTACTTC

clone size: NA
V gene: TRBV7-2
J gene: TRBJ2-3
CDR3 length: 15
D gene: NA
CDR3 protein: CASSHRRGNIDTQYF
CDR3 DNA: TGTGCCAGCAGCCATAGAAGGGGAAATATAGATACGCAGTATTTT

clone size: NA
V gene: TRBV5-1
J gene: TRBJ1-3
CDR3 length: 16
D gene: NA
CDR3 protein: CASRTDEADGGNTIYF
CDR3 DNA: TGCGCCAGCAGAACGGACGAGGCGGATGGAGGAAACACCATATATTTT

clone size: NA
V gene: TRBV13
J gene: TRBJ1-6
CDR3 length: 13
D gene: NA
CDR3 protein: CASRGGGNSPLHF
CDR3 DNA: TGTGCCAGCAGGGGAGGGGGAAATTCACCCCTCCACTTT

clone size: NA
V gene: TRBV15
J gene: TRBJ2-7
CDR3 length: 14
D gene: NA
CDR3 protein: CATSREGKDSEQYF
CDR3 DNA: TGTGCCACCAGCAGAGAGGGGAAAGATAGCGAGCAGTACTTC

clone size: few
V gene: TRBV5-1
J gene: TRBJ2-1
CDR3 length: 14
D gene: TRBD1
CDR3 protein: CASRVESGGDEQFF
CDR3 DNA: TGCGCCAGCAGAGTCGAGTCAGGGGGCGATGAGCAGTTCTTC

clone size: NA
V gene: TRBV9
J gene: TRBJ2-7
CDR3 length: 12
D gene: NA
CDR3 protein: CASSVDGNEQYF
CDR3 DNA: TGTGCCAGCAGCGTAGATGGGAACGAGCAGTACTTC